This TCR beta chain was identified during a study of T-cell reconstitution after alpha-beta-depleted transplantation in children. This clonotype was counted only a few times. This sample's TCRbeta library carried unique molecular identifier barcodes. Each CDR3 protein gets one entry after TCRdb re-called the PCR reads with MiXCR. The top ten hold 2% to 3% of the sample, which has approximately 520,000 distinct CDR3 sequences, around a third seen once. The source was PBMCs from the stem cell graft donor, collected from the stem cell graft. The source is a human donor who donated a stem cell graft to a child with aplastic anemia.

CDR3 in DNA: TGTGCCAGCAGCTTGTTAACAGGAGGATCCTCGGAGACCCAGTACTTC. Translating it yields CASSLLTGGSSETQYF. This chain connects TRBV5-5 to TRBJ2-5; D possibly matches TRBD1 or TRBD2 (5 bases each). The CDR3 is 16 residues long. Trimming left V 1 base short and J 5 bases short, with 18 bases between. Per the germline V gene, CDR1 is SGHKS and CDR2 is YYEKEE (reference sequence). Supplemented by reference TRBV5-5 and TRBJ2-5, the full variable domain reads DAGVTQSPTHLIKTRGQQVTLRCSPISGHKSVSWYQQVLGQGPQFIFQYYEKEERGRGNFPDRFSARQFPNYSSELNVNALLLGDSALYLCASSLLTGGSSETQYFGPGTRLLVL.